Reported below is one TCR beta chain. Its target is unknown. These data originate in a study of shared clonotypes between healthy human individuals. The overall study: The study used three CD4 naive, three CD4 memory, two CD8 naive and one CD8 memory plate per donor. Study-wide results and limits: Among donors, sharing of clonotypes was expected to be affected by sequencing depth. Apart from blood, nothing was sampled; tissue repertoires likely differ.

Here immunoSEQ multiplex PCR was the method, and the copy in TCRdb shows in-frame clones only, minus some. The data contain roughly 890,000 clones, roughly 92% of them singletons. CD45RO-negative CD8 cells positively selected for CCR7 made up the naive population, which excluded terminally differentiated effector memory CD45RA+ cells. The germline gives CDR1 SNHLY, CDR2 FYNNEI. V was trimmed by 8 bases and J by 14 bases, leaving 11 bases between them. CDR3 size: 9 residues. This TCR derives from a man in his thirties or forties in good health. Sequences were obtained from naive CD8+ T cells sorted from blood. This sequence joins TRBV2 and TRBJ2-3, with D hard to call. Here the CDR3 DNA reads TGTGCCAGCCCCCCGGGTTTGTATTTT. Protein: CASPPGLYF.